The sequence of this TCR beta chain was determined in a study of T cell responses to AZD1222 COVID-19 vaccine. Study observations and caveats: Epitopes outside B.1.351 and B.1.1.7 mutated regions reportedly drew nearly half of spike TCRs. Spike-spanning, vaccine-associated CD4 TCRs were dominant at 160-218 and 743-854. Among the donors, most were white British and more were female, and clonal diversity was possibly underestimated. Among AZD1222 vaccinees, only six were seropositive at baseline.

Profiled with immunoSEQ multiplex PCR; TCRdb holds only in-frame clones, not every one. Of 130,000 to 150,000 clones in the sample, 90% to 95% were seen once. This clone was found a few times. The target antigen is unknown. Germline V CDR1 and CDR2: GTSNPN, SVGIG (reference sequence). The CDR3 is 14 amino acids. With 5 bases removed from V and 5 bases from J, the gap between germline ends came to 13 bases. The chain links TRBV30 to TRBJ1-6; the D is unclear. This material consisted of peripheral blood, taken after recovery from COVID-19. The TCR originated in an adult who had recovered from COVID-19. CDR3 nucleotides: TGTGCCTGGGTGCCGGGAGGGAATAATTCACCCCTCCACTTT. The encoded protein is CAWVPGGNNSPLHF. Drawing the rest from reference TRBV30 and TRBJ1-6, the complete variable domain is SQTIHQWPATLVQPVGSPLSLECTVEGTSNPNLYWYRQAAGRGLQLLFYSVGIGQISSEVPQNLSASRPQDRQFILSSKKLLLSDSGFYLCAWVPGGNNSPLHFGNGTRLTVT.